This T cell receptor (beta chain) was captured in a study of T cell responses to AZD1222 COVID-19 vaccine. Study at large: Recipients boosted at about 4 weeks or about 12 weeks are pooled.

Study-wide results and limits: The peak T cell response came first, and repertoires were sampled only after it.

CDR1 and CDR2 (germline): KGHDR, SFDVKD. This CDR3 is 11 amino acids long. Trimming removed 10 bases from V and 7 bases from J, with 10 bases in between. Generated by immunoSEQ multiplex PCR, the TCRdb table keeps only in-frame clones and is missing some. The data hold 100,000 to 150,000 clones, with 92% observed a single time. Concerning this clone itself: No antigen is known for it.

The chain couples TRBV24-1 to TRBJ1-5, with D unclear. The TCR sequence derives from an adult in good health. This specimen was peripheral blood, taken on day 0 of AZD1222 vaccination. The CDR3 is CATAGSQPQHF. In DNA, the CDR3 is TGTGCCACGGCGGGGAGCCAGCCCCAGCATTTT.